The 8 T cell receptor beta chains below all came from one sample that was sequenced in a study of cytomegalovirus exposure and HLA in healthy donors. Vbeta (60) and Jbeta (13) primers were used in the PCR. Generated by immunoSEQ multiplex PCR, the TCRdb table keeps only in-frame clones and is missing some. The sample holds approximately 110,000 clones, 76% seen once. The sequencing sample was made of PBMCs. The receptors were sampled from a man aged 35 to 55 in good health and CMV-seropositive.

This clone was counted between two and nine times. The chain recombines TRBV6-1 with TRBJ2-2; 12 nucleotides line up with TRBD1. The CDR3 has 15 residues. The V gene's germline CDR1 is MNHNS and CDR2 SASEGT. The trim removed 8 bases at V and 6 bases at J, leaving 7 bases unmatched. Written as DNA, the CDR3 is TGTGCCAGCGAGTCGGGACAGGGGGCCTCCGGGGAGCTGTTTTTT. Translated: CASESGQGASGELFF.

This chain joins TRBV20-1 and TRBJ2-1; TRBD2 matches 10 bases. The CDR3 totals 11 residues. V was clipped by 6 bases and J by 8 bases; unmatched bases: 1. Germline V gene data show CDR1 as DFQATT and CDR2 as SNEGSKA (reference sequence). CDR3 protein: CSAGTSDEQFF. Here the CDR3 DNA reads TGCAGTGCGGGGACTAGCGATGAGCAGTTCTTC.

This clone was counted once. This chain connects TRBV7-3 to TRBJ2-1, with D maybe TRBD2 (6 bases). The CDR3 loop spans 15 amino acids. Trimming shortened V by 5 bases and J by 8 bases, and 19 bases separated the two germline ends. Germline V gene lookup returns CDR1 SGHTA and CDR2 FQGTGA. The CDR3 DNA follows: TGTGCCAGCAGCAGCGACGCGGGGCCCTCTTATGAGCAGTTCTTC. Translation: CASSSDAGPSYEQFF. Supplemented by reference TRBV7-3 and TRBJ2-1, the full variable domain reads GAGVSQTPSNKVTEKGKYVELRCDPISGHTALYWYRQSLGQGPEFLIYFQGTGAADDSGLPNDRFFAVRPEGSVSTLKIQRTERGDSAVYLCASSSDAGPSYEQFFGPGTRLTVL.

The chain recombines TRBV13 with TRBJ2-5, with TRBD2 matching 13 bases. Germline V lookup: CDR1 PRHDT, CDR2 FYEKMQ (reference sequence). Trimming at V came to 5 bases and at J to 0 bases, leaving 9 bases not matched to a gene. The length of the CDR3 is 18 residues. The CDR3 DNA sequence: TGTGCCAGCAGCCCGTTTTCCGGGACTAGCGGGGACCAAGAGACCCAGTACTTC. Amino acids: CASSPFSGTSGDQETQYF.

V usage is TRBV10-3 and J usage is TRBJ1-2; TRBD1 matches 9 bases. The V segment lost 5 bases and the J segment 6 bases; nucleotides outside the gene matches: 1. The CDR3 runs to 12 residues. The germline CDR1 and CDR2 sequences are ENHRY and SYGVKD. This chain's CDR3 is CAISRDRDGYTF. CDR3 DNA sequence: TGTGCCATCAGTCGGGACAGGGATGGCTACACCTTC.

V gene TRBV10-3 combines with J gene TRBJ1-3, with 7 nucleotides matching TRBD1. The CDR3 contains 14 residues. After removal of 6 bases from V and 0 bases from J, the junction contained 2 bases not matched to a gene. The germline CDR1 and CDR2 sequences are ENHRY and SYGVKD. CDR3 DNA sequence: TGTGCCATCAGGGGGGACAGCTCTGGAAACACCATATATTTT. Translated: CAIRGDSSGNTIYF.

This clone has more than one count but fewer than ten. The chain uses TRBV6-1 and TRBJ2-2; TRBD1 aligns across 10 bases. Germline loops: CDR1 MNHNS, CDR2 SASEGT. This CDR3 has 15 residues. After removal of 6 bases from V and 5 bases from J, the junction contained 6 bases not matched to a gene. The CDR3 DNA reads as TGTGCCAGCAGAAGGGGGACAGGGGAAACCGGGGAGCTGTTTTTT. It yields the protein CASRRGTGETGELFF.

A word on this clone: This likely comes from a read error, as the CDR3 has no conserved phenylalanine or tryptophan at its end. The DNA is omitted, as the CDR3 cannot be located on it reliably, and the CDR3 follows TCRdb's listing. This chain links TRBV7-9 with TRBJ2-7; whether TRBD2, the table's D call, matches the DNA was not checked. Counting both end residues, the CDR3 totals 9 amino acids. CDR1 SEHNR and CDR2 FQNEAQ come from the germline V gene (reference sequence). CDR3 residues: CASSPRLAG.